The 17 T cell receptor beta chains given below trace back to one sample, sequenced in a study of CD8+ T cells in alopecia areata. RNA, once extracted, was reverse transcribed into cDNA for use as the sequencing template. Using immunoSEQ multiplex PCR, the repertoire was profiled, and TCRdb retains in-frame clones only, with some absent. The table has around 140,000 clones, roughly 54% seen once. The treatment: oral pan-JAK inhibitor, 5-10 mg twice daily. The sequences come from CD8+ T cells sorted from blood, collected at week 4, from a patient treated with tofacitinib. The source of these receptors is a human donor with alopecia areata.

J is TRBJ1-5 and V is TRBV30; D call uncertain. Trimming removed 1 base at V and 0 bases at J, with 7 bases between. This CDR3 has 14 residues. CDR1 and CDR2 (germline): GTSNPN, SVGIG (reference sequence). CDR3 loop: CAWSEGFSNQPQHF. The CDR3 DNA reads TGTGCCTGGAGTGAGGGATTTAGCAATCAGCCCCAGCATTTT.

V and J are TRBV2 and TRBJ2-7; 7 bases line up with TRBD1. The V gene's germline CDR1 is SNHLY and CDR2 FYNNEI. The CDR3 consists of 12 residues. Losses at the gene ends were 7 bases for V and 4 bases for J; bases not matched to a gene: 4. The CDR3 reads CASKGDSYEQYF. The CDR3 DNA is TGTGCCAGCAAGGGGGACAGTTACGAGCAGTACTTC. The variable domain in full, with the rest retrieved from reference TRBV2 and TRBJ2-7, is EPEVTQTPSHQVTQMGQEVILRCVPISNHLYFYWYRQILGQKVEFLVSFYNNEISEKSEIFDDQFSVERPDGSNFTLKIRSTKLEDSAMYFCASKGDSYEQYFGPGTRLTVT.

On this clone itself: The same CDR3 is also encoded by other DNA sequences in this sample. The rearrangement uses TRBV7-9 and TRBJ1-2, with D possibly being TRBD1 (5 bases). Germline V gene sequence: CDR1 SEHNR, CDR2 FQNEAQ (reference sequence). Between the trimmed V and J ends, which lost 6 bases and 3 bases, there was a span of 11 bases. There are 13 residues in the CDR3. The CDR3 DNA reads TGTGCCAGCAGTCTCGGAGGGGACTATGGCTACACCTTC. Its protein is CASSLGGDYGYTF. Using reference TRBV7-9 and TRBJ1-2 for the parts outside the CDR3, the full variable domain is DTGVSQNPRHKITKRGQNVTFRCDPISEHNRLYWYRQTLGQGPEFLTYFQNEAQLEKSRLLSDRFSAERPKGSFSTLEIQRTEQGDSAMYLCASSLGGDYGYTFGSGTRLTVV.

This chain uses TRBV29-1 with TRBJ2-7; no definite D call. The CDR3 spans 12 residues. Germline V gives CDR1 SQVTM, CDR2 ANQGSEA. Deletions cut 6 bases from V and 2 bases from J, with 11 bases between. The CDR3 coding sequence is TGCAGCGTATGGACGCCACCCTACGAGCAGTACTTC. As protein: CSVWTPPYEQYF.

In its sample, this clone was seen a few times. V gene TRBV5-4 combines with J gene TRBJ1-3; 8 bases are shared with TRBD1. There are 15 residues in the CDR3. Germline trimming cut 4 bases from V and 2 bases from J; bases unmatched to any gene: 5. The germline gives CDR1 SGHNT, CDR2 YYREEE (reference sequence). The CDR3 region is CASSTGQETGNTIYF. In DNA, the CDR3 is TGTGCCAGCAGCACGGGACAGGAGACTGGAAACACCATATATTTT.

This clone was counted between two and nine times. CDR3 nucleotide sequence: TGCGCCAGCAGCCAAGAGATGGACGTTTCTGGGGCCAACGTCCTGACTTTC. Translating it yields CASSQEMDVSGANVLTF. V usage is TRBV4-3 and J usage is TRBJ2-6; no firm D call. The CDR3 loop spans 17 amino acids. V lost 0 bases and J lost 1, with 10 bases in between. Germline values: CDR1 LGHNA, CDR2 YSLEER.

The rearrangement uses TRBV4-2 and TRBJ2-7; D gene uncertain. The CDR3 consists of 16 residues. The V gene's germline CDR1 is LGHNA and CDR2 YNFKEQ. V lost 0 bases to trimming and J lost 5 bases, with 17 bases between them. Written as DNA, the CDR3 is TGTGCCAGCAGCCAAGAGAGAGGCAGGTTAATGGACGAGCAGTACTTC. Translation: CASSQERGRLMDEQYF.

The chain carries TRBV27 and TRBJ1-5, with D uncertain. Trimming removed 5 bases from V and 5 bases from J, with 10 bases in between. The CDR3 covers 13 residues. Per the germline V gene, CDR1 is MNHEY and CDR2 is SMNVEV (reference sequence). CDR3 region: CASSETSYQPQHF. The CDR3 DNA reads as TGTGCCAGCAGTGAGACCAGTTATCAGCCCCAGCATTTT.

The chain is built from TRBV4-2 and TRBJ2-7, with D tentatively TRBD1 or TRBD2 (5 bases each). V dropped 3 bases and J dropped 4 bases, with 16 bases sitting between them. The CDR3 loop spans 15 amino acids. Germline values: CDR1 LGHNA, CDR2 YNFKEQ. CDR3: CASSQEEGEFYEQYF. The DNA of the CDR3 is TGTGCCAGCAGCCAGGAAGAAGGGGAGTTTTACGAGCAGTACTTC.

The V call is TRBV5-6, the J call TRBJ2-1; tentative D call: TRBD1 (5 bases). V lost 0 bases, J lost 7 bases, and 11 bases lay in between. CDR1 and CDR2 from the germline V gene are SGHDT and YYEEEE. There are 14 residues in the CDR3. The CDR3 loop is CASSLVQDTNEQFF. CDR3 bases: TGTGCCAGCAGCTTGGTACAGGATACGAATGAGCAGTTCTTC.

In this sample, this clone turned up a few times. This chain joins TRBV4-1 and TRBJ2-1; D remains ambiguous. Germline V gene data show CDR1 as MGHRA and CDR2 as YSYEKL. The CDR3 spans 11 residues. The V end was cut by 9 bases, the J end by 6 bases, with 9 bases between. The CDR3 DNA is TGCGCCAGTGCGACGAGCAATGAGCAGTTCTTC. Residues: CASATSNEQFF.

This clone has just one count. The V and J genes are TRBV27 and TRBJ2-3; TRBD2 matches at 9 bases. The CDR3 spans 15 residues. Germline trimming cut 2 bases from V and 4 bases from J; bases unmatched to any gene: 4. Per the germline V gene, CDR1 is MNHEY and CDR2 is SMNVEV (reference sequence). CDR3 nucleotide sequence: TGTGCCAGCAGTTTAATAGCTAGCGGGGCAGATACGCAGTATTTT. Its translation: CASSLIASGADTQYF.

The V call is TRBV2, the J call TRBJ2-7; weak D call: TRBD2 (7 bases). Trimming took off 3 bases at V and 4 bases at J, with 16 bases between the two ends. CDR1 SNHLY and CDR2 FYNNEI come from the germline V gene. The CDR3 extends over 15 amino acids. The CDR3 loop is CASSDPGGLRYEQYF. DNA of the CDR3: TGTGCCAGCAGTGATCCGGGGGGCCTTCGGTACGAGCAGTACTTC.

The genes are TRBV6-5 and TRBJ2-5; the D is unclear. The germline V gene encodes CDR1 MNHEY and CDR2 SVGAGI. The CDR3 spans 13 residues. Between the trimmed V and J ends, which lost 5 bases and 5 bases, there was a span of 12 bases. This CDR3 reads CASSPLGAETQYF. The CDR3 DNA reads as TGTGCCAGCAGTCCCCTAGGAGCGGAGACCCAGTACTTC.

As DNA, the CDR3 is TGTGCCAGCATCTGGCCCCTCGGAGAGACCCAGTACTTC. Its translation is CASIWPLGETQYF. This chain uses TRBV7-9 with TRBJ2-5, with D hard to call. The CDR3 length is 13 residues. The V gene lost 7 bases and the J gene lost 4 bases, with 13 bases spanning the gap. Germline V lookup: CDR1 SEHNR, CDR2 FQNEAQ (reference sequence).

The rearrangement joins TRBV6-5 to TRBJ2-2; unclear D gene. The CDR3 contains 13 residues. Per germline, CDR1 MNHEY and CDR2 SVGAGI. V shed 2 bases and J shed 3 bases, with 4 bases lying between them. The CDR3 nucleotides read TGTGCCAGCAGTTACACAGACACCGGGGAGCTGTTTTTT. Its translation: CASSYTDTGELFF.

The genes are TRBV6-5 and TRBJ2-1; 8 positions match TRBD1. V lost 0 bases to trimming and J lost 6 bases; unmatched junction nucleotides: 7. Germline loops: CDR1 MNHEY, CDR2 SVGAGI. The CDR3 covers 16 residues. The CDR3 DNA reads as TGTGCCAGCAGTTACTCGACGGGACAGGTAATCAATGAGCAGTTCTTC. This translates into CASSYSTGQVINEQFF.